This is a list of T cell receptor beta chains from one sample in a study of human T cells and chemical hapten exposure. TCRdb called the RACE reads again in MiXCR, with one record for every CDR3 protein. The sample yields about 40,000 distinct CDR3 sequences, less than 4% seen once. Here the sequenced sample was whole blood, taken in connection with sensitization to the hapten diphenylcyclopropenone (DPC). Receptors originate from a man aged 35 to 55 with alopecia areata. Some clones in this sample may be carry-over from other donors' samples. CDR3s include the opening cysteine and the closing phenylalanine or tryptophan. The D gene is left open where the match is weak. Part of the rows lack a size; the others show once, few, many or a class for expanded clones.

>.|TRBV6-2/TRBV6-3|many|TRBJ2-1
CASRKGGEQFF
TGTGCCAGCAGAAAAGGTGGTGAGCAGTTCTTC
>TRBD2|TRBV4-3|many|TRBJ2-4
CASSQDSASGGIQYF
TGCGCCAGCAGCCAAGATTCGGCTAGCGGTGGCATTCAGTACTTC
>.|TRBV12-3/TRBV12-4|many|TRBJ2-6
CASRSGSGANVLTF
TGTGCCAGTCGAAGCGGGTCTGGGGCCAACGTCCTGACTTTC
>.|TRBV28|few|TRBJ1-1
CASSSGSTEAFF
TGTGCCAGCAGTTCGGGCTCCACTGAAGCTTTCTTT
>.|TRBV28|many|TRBJ2-7
CASSSNVKKQYF
TGTGCCAGCAGTTCCAACGTGAAAAAGCAGTACTTC
>.|TRBV18|many|TRBJ1-1
CASSPAFAGARNTEAFF
TGTGCCAGCTCCCCCGCTTTCGCCGGGGCCCGAAACACTGAAGCTTTCTTT
>.|TRBV27|many|TRBJ2-7
CASSTFTGYEQYF
TGTGCCAGCAGTACTTTCACAGGGTACGAGCAGTACTTC
>.|TRBV28|few|TRBJ2-3
CASSCPGRLTDTQYF
TGTGCCAGCAGTTGCCCGGGACGGCTCACAGATACGCAGTATTTT
>.|TRBV12-3/TRBV12-4|many|TRBJ2-6
CASSLNRAGANVLTF
TGTGCCAGCAGTCTAAACAGAGCTGGGGCCAACGTCCTGACTTTC
>.|TRBV28|many|TRBJ1-1
CASRSGLRNTEAFF
TGTGCCAGCAGATCTGGCCTCCGGAACACTGAAGCTTTCTTT
>.|TRBV27|many|TRBJ2-3
CASSFPPDTQYF
TGTGCCAGCAGTTTCCCCCCCGATACGCAGTATTTT
>.|TRBV7-9|many|TRBJ1-4
CASSAGQLNEKLFF
TGTGCCAGCAGCGCCGGACAGTTAAATGAAAAACTGTTTTTT
>.|TRBV20-1|.|TRBJ1-4
CSARAPLRGGNEKLFF
TGCAGTGCTAGAGCCCCTCTGCGTGGGGGTAATGAAAAACTGTTTTTT
>.|TRBV7-9|many|TRBJ2-1
CASSPPRSNEQFF
TGTGCCAGCAGCCCTCCTAGGTCCAATGAGCAGTTCTTC
>TRBD2|TRBV7-8|many|TRBJ2-3
CASSLVSSGRADTQYF
TGTGCCAGCAGCTTAGTGTCTAGCGGGAGAGCAGATACGCAGTATTTT
>TRBD1|TRBV19|many|TRBJ2-7
CASSPGQTLSYEQYF
TGTGCCAGTAGTCCGGGACAGACCCTTTCCTACGAGCAGTACTTC
>.|TRBV18|many|TRBJ2-7
CASSPVRDSSYEQYF
TGTGCCAGCTCACCCGTCCGGGACTCCTCCTACGAGCAGTACTTC
>TRBD1|TRBV12-3/TRBV12-4|many|TRBJ2-7
CASSSRDRGLEQYF
TGTGCCAGCAGTTCCAGGGACAGGGGGTTGGAGCAGTACTTC
>.|TRBV28|.|TRBJ2-2
CGSSRDTGELFF
TGTGGCAGCAGTAGGGACACCGGGGAGCTGTTTTTT
>.|TRBV6-2/TRBV6-3|many|TRBJ1-3
CASSYSSGNTIYF
TGTGCCAGCAGTTACTCGTCTGGAAACACCATATATTTT
>.|TRBV19|many|TRBJ2-1
CASSIYSSYNEQFF
TGTGCCAGTAGTATCTACAGCTCCTACAATGAGCAGTTCTTC
>TRBD1|TRBV5-1|many|TRBJ2-3
CASSLTGSTSTDTQYF
TGCGCCAGCAGCCTGACAGGGTCGACTAGCACAGATACGCAGTATTTT
>.|TRBV12-3/TRBV12-4|many|TRBJ2-1
CASRRTVDEQFF
TGTGCCAGCAGACGGACGGTGGATGAGCAGTTCTTC
>TRBD1|TRBV27|many|TRBJ1-2
CASSFAQGYGYTF
TGTGCCAGCAGTTTCGCACAGGGGTATGGCTACACCTTC
>.|TRBV28|many|TRBJ2-7
CASSFGSSEQYF
TGTGCCAGCAGTTTTGGGAGTTCTGAGCAGTACTTC
>.|TRBV20-1|many|TRBJ2-1
CSARDREYEQFF
TGCAGTGCTAGAGATCGGGAATACGAGCAGTTCTTC